This passage covers 28 T cell receptor beta chains from one sample sequenced in a study of blood T cells in healthy people across ages. Primers used in a second PCR of roughly 6 to 11 cycles were a sample-barcoded 5' primer and a J-beta primer mix. TCRdb analysed the 5' RACE reads with MiXCR anew, one entry per CDR3 protein. Counted here are hundreds of thousands of distinct CDR3 sequences, over 45% occurring once; the ten biggest clones make up roughly 31%. Specimen: blood. The receptors originated from a woman in her sixties in good health.

The chain links TRBV4-2 to TRBJ2-1; 8 bases agree with TRBD1. There are 16 residues in the CDR3. The germline gives CDR1 LGHNA, CDR2 YNFKEQ. The trim removed 3 bases at V and 1 base at J, leaving 5 bases unmatched. CDR3 region: CASSHTGGRSYNEQFF. The CDR3 nucleotides read TGTGCCAGCAGCCACACAGGGGGACGGTCCTACAATGAGCAGTTCTTC.

The chain combines TRBV5-6 with TRBJ1-4, with TRBD1 matching over 8 bases. CDR3 length: 16 amino acids. With V trimmed by 8 bases and J by 3 bases, 12 bases remained unmatched. Looked up from germline, CDR1 is SGHDT and CDR2 is YYEEEE. DNA of the CDR3: TGTGCCAGTCACAACCAGCCGGGACAGGCTAATGAAAAACTGTTTTTT. It translates to CASHNQPGQANEKLFF.

The genes are TRBV6-5 and TRBJ2-5, with a weak D call TRBD2 (6 bases). Between the trimmed V and J ends, which lost 1 base and 1 base, there was a span of 10 bases. The CDR3 runs to 15 residues. In germline, CDR1 is MNHEY, CDR2 SVGAGI. The CDR3: CASSYWMGGQETQYF. The CDR3 nucleotides are TGTGCCAGCAGTTACTGGATGGGGGGCCAAGAGACCCAGTACTTC.

This sequence joins TRBV30 and TRBJ1-1, with a possible D match to TRBD1 (6 bases). CDR1 is GTSNPN, CDR2 SVGIG, per germline (reference sequence). The CDR3 covers 15 residues. Deletions cut 2 bases from V and 9 bases from J, with 22 bases between. The CDR3 reads CAWSTDSGTPSQAFF. The CDR3 nucleotides are TGTGCCTGGAGTACAGATTCCGGGACACCTTCCCAAGCTTTCTTT. Together with reference TRBV30 and TRBJ1-1, the CDR3 gives the full variable domain: SQTIHQWPATLVQPVGSPLSLECTVEGTSNPNLYWYRQAAGRGLQLLFYSVGIGQISSEVPQNLSASRPQDRQFILSSKKLLLSDSGFYLCAWSTDSGTPSQAFFGQGTRLTVV.

V is TRBV18 and J is TRBJ2-7, with D perhaps TRBD1 (6 bases). V was pared by 8 bases and J by 3 bases, with 20 bases between. The CDR3 is made up of 15 amino acids. CDR1 and CDR2 from the germline V gene are KGHSH and LQKENI. CDR3 nucleotide sequence: TGTGCCAGCGGGGAGCAAGCCGGGACAATCTACGAGCAGTACTTC. It translates to CASGEQAGTIYEQYF.

This chain connects TRBV27 to TRBJ2-7, with a weak D call TRBD1 (6 bases). Germline CDR1 MNHEY, CDR2 SMNVEV (reference sequence). This CDR3 has 15 amino acids. Between the trimmed V and J ends, which lost 2 bases and 7 bases, there was a span of 18 bases. The CDR3 DNA sequence: TGTGCCAGCAGTTTAGAGGCAGGGGTATACAATGAGCAGTACTTC. Translation: CASSLEAGVYNEQYF.

This clonotype has more than one count but fewer than ten. DNA for the CDR3: TGTGCCAGCAGTCCTGGACAGGAGCGCTATTCTAACTATGGCTACACCTTC. It is translated as CASSPGQERYSNYGYTF. The chain is built from TRBV4-2 and TRBJ1-2, with TRBD1 matching 7 bases. With V trimmed by 6 bases and J by 0 bases, 13 bases remained unmatched. The CDR3 loop spans 17 amino acids. Germline V gene lookup returns CDR1 LGHNA and CDR2 YNFKEQ.

Details on this clonotype: The junction and the germline gene differ at one end; a read error may be behind it. In DNA form, the CDR3 reads TGTGTCAGCAGCTCCCTCTACGAGCAGTACTTC. Translated: CVSSSLYEQYF. J is TRBJ2-7 and V is TRBV6-2 or TRBV6-3; D is uncertain. The germline gives CDR1 MNHEY, CDR2 SVGEGT. The CDR3 extends over 11 amino acids.

The rearrangement uses TRBV5-5 and TRBJ1-2; no clear D. Deletions cut 5 bases from V and 0 bases from J, with 17 bases between. This CDR3 spans 16 amino acids. Germline CDR1 is SGHKS and CDR2 is YYEKEE (reference sequence). The DNA of the CDR3 is TGTGCCAGCAGGCTGTCGGGCCCGCTAGCTAACTATGGCTACACCTTC. Protein sequence: CASRLSGPLANYGYTF.

The J gene is TRBJ2-5, the V gene TRBV12-3 or TRBV12-4; D perhaps matches TRBD1 (6 bases). The CDR3 consists of 12 residues. The V end lost 8 bases, the J end lost 3 bases, and 10 bases lay between the germline ends. The CDR3 protein is CASRRGKETQYF. CDR3 coding DNA: TGTGCCAGCCGCAGGGGCAAAGAGACCCAGTACTTC.

This chain uses TRBV10-3 with TRBJ2-6; 13 bases map to TRBD2. Germline V lookup: CDR1 ENHRY, CDR2 SYGVKD. J was trimmed by 0 bases and V by 6 bases; bases with no gene match: 17. CDR3 length: 22 amino acids. CDR3 in DNA: TGTGCCATCAGAAGTCGGCCAGGACTAGCGGGAGAGAAGGGCTCTGGGGCCAACGTCCTGACTTTC. Translation gives CAIRSRPGLAGEKGSGANVLTF.

This clonotype has only a few counts. The chain employs TRBV5-1 and TRBJ1-4; D unclear. Germline CDR1 SGHRS, CDR2 YFSETQ. V was cut by 1 base and J by 7 bases, with 5 bases left in between. The CDR3 has 12 residues. The CDR3 nucleotides are TGCGCCAGCAGCTTGAACGGTGAAAAACTGTTTTTT. Residues: CASSLNGEKLFF.

The chain has TRBV28 and TRBJ1-1; 7 nucleotides agree with TRBD1. Germline V gene lookup returns CDR1 MDHEN and CDR2 SYDVKM. This CDR3 region has 16 residues. J was trimmed by 8 bases and V by 5 bases; bases with no gene match: 17. DNA of the CDR3: TGTGCCAGCAGTCGTGCACGTTGGACAGGAAGAATGGAAGCTTTCTTT. Translation gives CASSRARWTGRMEAFF.

The V call is TRBV7-2, the J call TRBJ1-1; D ambiguous. This CDR3 is built from 12 residues. Trimming removed 4 bases at V and 4 bases at J, with 7 bases between. The V gene's germline CDR1 is SGHTA and CDR2 FQGNSA. The CDR3 nucleotides read TGTGCCAGCAGCTCCCGGACCACTGAAGCTTTCTTT. Translating it yields CASSSRTTEAFF.

This chain joins TRBV5-4 and TRBJ2-5; 14 bases are a match to TRBD2. This CDR3 is built from 15 residues. With 4 bases clipped from V and 4 bases from J, the junction kept 3 bases outside the gene matches. Germline CDR1 and CDR2: SGHNT and YYREEE (reference sequence). The CDR3 is CASSGGTSGRETQYF. CDR3 coding DNA: TGTGCCAGCAGCGGGGGGACTAGCGGGAGAGAGACCCAGTACTTC. Complete variable domain (other parts from reference TRBV5-4 and TRBJ2-5): ETGVTQSPTHLIKTRGQQVTLRCSSQSGHNTVSWYQQALGQGPQFIFQYYREEENGRGNFPPRFSGLQFPNYSSELNVNALELDDSALYLCASSGGTSGRETQYFGPGTRLLVL.

The rearrangement joins TRBV4-3 to TRBJ2-3; 12 nucleotides agree with TRBD2. Germline assignment: CDR1 LGHNA and CDR2 YSLEER. V lost 1 base to trimming and J lost 4 bases; unmatched junction nucleotides: 3. This CDR3 has 16 amino acids. CDR3 bases: TGCGCCAGCAGCCAAGGACTAGCGGGAGTGGCAGATACGCAGTATTTT. This codes for CASSQGLAGVADTQYF.

This clonotype was seen a few times. V usage is TRBV2 and J usage is TRBJ2-5, with 8 bases identical to TRBD1. The CDR3 loop spans 15 amino acids. V trimming: 8 bases; J trimming: 4 bases; junction bases outside the gene matches: 12. Germline CDR1 and CDR2: SNHLY and FYNNEI. CDR3 DNA: TGTGCCAGCGACCGTACCGACAGGGGCGGAGAGACCCAGTACTTC. It encodes CASDRTDRGGETQYF.

The gene calls are TRBV12-3 or TRBV12-4 and TRBJ2-7; maybe TRBD1 (6 bases). The CDR3 totals 14 residues. Trimming cost V 1 base and J 5 bases, with 12 bases left between them. The CDR3 sequence: CASSLVHRVHEQYF. CDR3 nucleotides: TGTGCCAGCAGTTTAGTTCACAGGGTCCACGAGCAGTACTTC.

The CDR3 coding sequence is TGTGCCAGCAGCGTAGGTAGCGGGACCTACAATGAGCAGTACTTC. This sequence encodes CASSVGSGTYNEQYF. The chain carries TRBV9 and TRBJ2-5; 8 nucleotides agree with TRBD2. The CDR3 extends over 15 amino acids. The junction had 12 bases not matched to a gene; V was cut back by 0 bases and J by 11 bases. CDR1 and CDR2 (germline): SGDLS, YYNGEE.

This clonotype was recorded at least ten times. This chain uses TRBV4-3 with TRBJ1-2; 7 bases align to TRBD1. The CDR3 is 15 amino acids. Looked up from germline, CDR1 is LGHNA and CDR2 is YSLEER. The V and J ends lost 0 bases and 7 bases, in that order; junction bases with no gene match: 8. The CDR3 reads CASSQDRTGVRGYTF. The CDR3 region has the DNA TGCGCCAGCAGCCAAGATCGCACAGGGGTGCGTGGCTACACCTTC.

The DNA of the CDR3 is TGTGCCAGCAGCCAAGTAGACCTGACATATAACTATGGCTACACCTTC. Translating it yields CASSQVDLTYNYGYTF. The chain links TRBV4-2 to TRBJ1-2; D remains ambiguous. The germline V and J ends were trimmed by 1 base and 1 base, with 13 bases remaining between them. Germline CDR1 and CDR2: LGHNA and YNFKEQ. This CDR3 contains 16 residues.

The chain is built from TRBV24-1 and TRBJ2-1; tentative D call: TRBD1 (5 bases). The V gene's germline CDR1 is KGHDR and CDR2 SFDVKD. The V gene lost 2 bases and the J gene lost 5 bases, with 9 bases spanning the gap. The CDR3 runs to 14 residues. The CDR3 DNA reads as TGTGCCACCAGTGATTGGGGCCTGGACAATGAGCAGTTCTTC. Translation: CATSDWGLDNEQFF.

V usage is TRBV5-1 and J usage is TRBJ2-7; 9 bases fit TRBD2. The J segment lost 3 bases and the V segment lost 5 bases, leaving 6 bases of the junction unmatched. This CDR3 region has 14 residues. Germline values: CDR1 SGHRS, CDR2 YFSETQ. CDR3 region: CASSWSSGNYEQYF. The CDR3 DNA reads as TGCGCCAGCAGTTGGTCTAGCGGGAACTACGAGCAGTACTTC.

This chain links TRBV27 with TRBJ2-4; D ambiguous. This CDR3 contains 13 residues. Germline values: CDR1 MNHEY, CDR2 SMNVEV (reference sequence). Trimming took 6 bases from V and 1 from J, leaving 7 bases between them. CDR3 sequence: CASRAAAKNIQYF. In nucleotides, the CDR3 is TGTGCCAGCAGGGCGGCCGCCAAAAACATTCAGTACTTC.

V is TRBV5-1 and J is TRBJ2-1, with D possibly being TRBD2 (8 bases). V shed 7 bases and J shed 3 bases, with 26 bases lying between them. The germline V gene has CDR1 SGHRS and CDR2 YFSETQ. This CDR3 is built from 18 residues. Here the CDR3 reads CASAGQRLSGSRYNEQFF. In DNA form, the CDR3 reads TGCGCCAGCGCGGGACAGAGGCTAAGCGGGAGTCGCTACAATGAGCAGTTCTTC.

The gene calls are TRBV27 and TRBJ2-1, with 14 bases lining up with TRBD2. Germline lookup yields CDR1 MNHEY and CDR2 SMNVEV (reference sequence). V was clipped by 4 bases and J by 6 bases; unmatched bases: 14. There are 19 residues in the CDR3. The CDR3 sequence is CASSSPTSGRAFYVNEQFF. In DNA, the CDR3 is TGTGCCAGCAGTTCCCCGACTAGCGGGAGGGCCTTTTACGTCAATGAGCAGTTCTTC.

This clonotype was seen a single time. J is TRBJ1-5 and V is TRBV30; 7 bases agree with TRBD1. J was trimmed by 3 bases and V by 3 bases; bases with no gene match: 5. Germline V lookup: CDR1 GTSNPN, CDR2 SVGIG (reference sequence). The CDR3 runs to 14 residues. The CDR3 nucleotides are TGTGCCTGGAGAATAGAGGGGGCCAATCAGCCCCAGCATTTT. Protein product: CAWRIEGANQPQHF.

The rearrangement links TRBV25-1 to TRBJ2-3; D possibly corresponds to TRBD2 (6 bases). The V and J ends lost 6 bases and 0 bases respectively, with 10 bases between them. Looked up from germline, CDR1 is MGHDK and CDR2 is SYGVNS. This CDR3 comprises 14 residues. CDR3 bases: TGTGCCAGCAGAAAAAGCGGGAGCACAGATACGCAGTATTTT. It yields the protein CASRKSGSTDTQYF.